The 12 T cell receptor beta chains listed next were all sequenced from one sample in a study of blood T cell repertoires in COVID-19 (dated by TCRdb to the early 2020s). The library was obtained by the immunoSEQ multiplex PCR assay. TCRdb mirrors the immuneACCESS table, restricted to in-frame sequences. Some clones are absent from its copies; in checked studies, under half trace to an unresolved V gene, and the reason for the others is unknown. This sample lists about 130,000 clones; roughly 92% were detected once. The ten largest clones add up to around 2.2% of the sample. The sample comprised peripheral blood. The receptors were sampled from a man aged 45-65 years with COVID-19, enrolled during active disease.

This chain uses TRBV5-1 with TRBJ2-5; weak D call: TRBD1 (5 bases). Germline CDR1 SGHRS, CDR2 YFSETQ. The CDR3 extends over 13 amino acids. V was trimmed by 0 bases and J by 5 bases, leaving 8 bases between them. CDR3 protein: CASSLAGRETQYF. The CDR3 bases are TGCGCCAGCAGCTTGGCAGGGCGGGAGACCCAGTACTTC. Drawing the rest from reference TRBV5-1 and TRBJ2-5, the complete variable domain is KAGVTQTPRYLIKTRGQQVTLSCSPISGHRSVSWYQQTPGQGLQFLFEYFSETQRNKGNFPGRFSGRQFSNSRSEMNVSTLELGDSALYLCASSLAGRETQYFGPGTRLLVL.

This rearrangement joins TRBV27 to TRBJ2-3, with 8 bases matching TRBD1. The CDR3 spans 17 residues. The germline gives CDR1 MNHEY, CDR2 SMNVEV (reference sequence). Unmatched junction bases numbered 13, after V lost 5 bases and J lost 3 bases. In DNA, the CDR3 is TGTGCCAGCAGTCCCACAGGTGGGACAGGCAGGACAGATACGCAGTATTTT. Its translation is CASSPTGGTGRTDTQYF.

The rearrangement uses TRBV18 and TRBJ1-4; D uncertain. CDR1 KGHSH and CDR2 LQKENI come from the germline V gene. V gave up 3 bases and J gave up 5 bases, with 10 bases separating them. The CDR3 covers 14 residues. The CDR3 DNA follows: TGTGCCAGCTCACCCGTAGGGAGAAATGAAAAACTGTTTTTT. Translation gives CASSPVGRNEKLFF.

The rearrangement joins TRBV11-2 to TRBJ2-7, with no clear D. Trimming stripped 2 bases from V and 3 bases from J, with 11 bases between. CDR3 length: 14 residues. Germline V gene lookup returns CDR1 SGHAT and CDR2 FQNNGV. The CDR3 protein is CASSLRPEVYEQYF. The CDR3 nucleotides are TGTGCCAGCAGCTTAAGACCAGAGGTCTACGAGCAGTACTTC.

J is TRBJ1-1 and V is TRBV5-8, with D hard to call. CDR1 is SGHTS and CDR2 is YDEGEE in the germline V gene. This CDR3 spans 8 amino acids. V lost 7 bases and J lost 13, with 8 bases in between. The DNA of the CDR3 is TGTGCCAGCTCCCCATTTTTCTTT. Translating it yields CASSPFFF.

This chain joins TRBV7-2 and TRBJ1-1, with 9 bases matching TRBD1. Germline V lookup: CDR1 SGHTA, CDR2 FQGNSA. The trim removed 5 bases at V and 4 bases at J, leaving 2 bases unmatched. This CDR3 has 13 amino acids. CDR3 in DNA: TGTGCCAGCAGCCGACAGGGGGGCACTGAAGCTTTCTTT. As protein: CASSRQGGTEAFF.

V usage is TRBV18 and J usage is TRBJ2-7; 8 positions match TRBD1. Germline trimming cut 6 bases from V and 4 bases from J; bases unmatched to any gene: 5. This CDR3 region has 13 residues. CDR1 and CDR2 from the germline V gene are KGHSH and LQKENI. CDR3 coding DNA: TGTGCCAGCTCCAGGACAGGGCGGTACGAGCAGTACGTC. Encoded protein: CASSRTGRYEQYV.

The chain carries TRBV19 and TRBJ1-3; D gene uncertain. V shed 6 bases and J shed 1 base, with 16 bases lying between them. The CDR3 extends over 16 amino acids. The germline V gene encodes CDR1 LNHDA and CDR2 SQIVND (reference sequence). The DNA for the CDR3 is TGTGCCAGTAGGCCGAGGGAAACCCGATCTGGAAACACCATATATTTT. It translates to CASRPRETRSGNTIYF.

The chain employs TRBV9 and TRBJ2-3; no clear D. V was cut by 0 bases and J by 6 bases, with 2 bases left in between. The CDR3 has 11 amino acids. Germline values: CDR1 SGDLS, CDR2 YYNGEE. CDR3 loop: CASSVADTQYF. CDR3 sequence (DNA): TGTGCCAGCAGCGTAGCTGATACGCAGTATTTT.

This chain uses TRBV5-4 with TRBJ2-3; 7 bases align to TRBD1. The CDR3 covers 16 residues. Trimming took 4 bases from V and 2 from J; bases not matched to a gene: 10. The germline V gene encodes CDR1 SGHNT and CDR2 YYREEE (reference sequence). CDR3 sequence reads: CASSVSRGTATDTQYF. The CDR3 DNA reads as TGTGCCAGCAGCGTGAGCAGGGGGACAGCCACAGATACGCAGTATTTT.

This sequence joins TRBV7-8 and TRBJ1-4; D might be TRBD1 (6 bases). V gave up 1 base and J gave up 7 bases, with 13 bases separating them. The CDR3 is made up of 15 amino acids. Germline loops: CDR1 SGHVS, CDR2 FQNEAQ. CDR3 DNA: TGTGCCAGCAGCTTAGAACAGGGTGGTCTTGAAAAACTGTTTTTT. The encoded protein is CASSLEQGGLEKLFF.

The J gene is TRBJ2-4, the V gene TRBV1; the table's D call, TRBD2, was not checked against the DNA. TRBV1 is tagged as a pseudogene. This CDR3 has 16 amino acids. CDR3 nucleotide sequence: TGCACCAGCAGCCAAGATCTTTCCCTGGCCAAAAACATTCAGTACTTC. It yields the protein CTSSQDLSLAKNIQYF.